The clone carrying this TCR beta chain has only a few counts. The antigen is undetermined. The entirety of the isolated RNA underwent reverse transcription, so expressed TCRB transcripts were sequenced. The assay was immunoSEQ multiplex PCR, and TCRdb's table has in-frame clones only and misses some. The sample includes 600,000 or so clones, 11% to 15% of them seen just once. The V end lost 7 bases, the J end lost 7 bases, and 17 bases lay between the germline ends. Germline V CDR1 and CDR2: MNHEY, SVGAGI. The CDR3 extends over 14 amino acids. This sample is drawn from a study of beta chain features in type 1 diabetes. Study-wide results and caveats: Researchers report that Type 1 diabetes patients had moderately but significantly shorter TCRB CDR3s across all four CD4+ subsets.

This TCR was sampled from a man between 18 and 29 years old with type 1 diabetes. The chain couples TRBV6-5 to TRBJ1-5, with a weak D call TRBD1 (6 bases). Material: naive CD4+ T cells from blood. CDR3 DNA: TGTGCCAGCACAGAGGCCGGGGGCCGACAGCCCCAGCATTTT. Its protein product is CASTEAGGRQPQHF.